These T cell receptor beta chains were read from a single sample in a study of Graves' ophthalmopathy and Graves' hyperthyroidism. One entry per CDR3 protein, called by TCRdb with MiXCR from the multiplex PCR reads. The table shows some 410,000 distinct CDR3 sequences, with roughly 20% occurring only once. Sequencing was done on a sample of peripheral blood. These receptors all stem from a woman younger than 35 with stable Graves' hyperthyroidism. Both conserved end residues are part of each CDR3. The order of the fields is CDR3 protein, CDR3 DNA, J gene, V gene, clone size, D gene. A D gene is named only where the DNA matches it firmly. Not all rows give a size; the values are once, few, many and, for expanded clones, a class.

CDR3: CASSLDGGRGEQYF
DNA: TGTGCCAGCAGCTTAGACGGCGGGAGAGGCGAGCAGTACTTC
J: TRBJ2-7
V: TRBV7-2
size: once
D: TRBD2

CDR3: CASSQDRGLGELFF
DNA: TGTGCCAGCAGCCAAGATCGCGGTCTCGGGGAGCTGTTTTTT
J: TRBJ2-2
V: TRBV4-2
size: many
D: -

CDR3: CAWRRGGEAFF
DNA: TGTGCCTGGAGGAGGGGAGGGGAAGCTTTCTTT
J: TRBJ1-1
V: TRBV30
size: many
D: -

CDR3: CASSSSGGVETQYF
DNA: TGTGCCAGCAGTTCGTCGGGAGGGGTGGAGACCCAGTACTTC
J: TRBJ2-5
V: TRBV6-8
size: many
D: TRBD2

CDR3: CASSSIGPGMNTEAFF
DNA: TGTGCCAGCAGCTCTATCGGCCCGGGGATGAACACTGAAGCTTTCTTT
J: TRBJ1-1
V: TRBV11-3
size: -
D: -

CDR3: CASSELGTGGGETQYF
DNA: TGTGCCAGCAGTGAGCTTGGGACAGGGGGCGGTGAGACCCAGTACTTC
J: TRBJ2-5
V: TRBV6-1
size: many
D: TRBD1

CDR3: CATSHLFNGYTF
DNA: TGTGCCACCTCACATCTTTTCAATGGCTACACCTTC
J: TRBJ1-2
V: TRBV6-2/TRBV6-3
size: many
D: -

CDR3: CAIGAGEQETQYF
DNA: TGTGCCATCGGGGCAGGGGAGCAAGAGACCCAGTACTTC
J: TRBJ2-5
V: TRBV10-3
size: many
D: -

CDR3: CASSGLVYNSPLHF
DNA: TGTGCCAGCAGCGGCCTGGTTTATAATTCACCCCTCCACTTT
J: TRBJ1-6
V: TRBV11-2
size: many
D: -

CDR3: CASSQLPIGSFIQIRRNIQYF
DNA: TGCGCCAGCAGCCAGTTACCTATAGGGTCTTTTATTCAGATCAGAAGGAACATTCAGTACTTC
J: TRBJ2-4
V: TRBV4-1
size: many
D: -

CDR3: CSPLQGGNYGYTF
DNA: TGCAGCCCCCTACAGGGGGGGAACTATGGCTACACCTTC
J: TRBJ1-2
V: TRBV20-1
size: -
D: TRBD1

CDR3: CASSTENEQYF
DNA: TGTGCCAGCAGTACCGAGAACGAGCAGTACTTC
J: TRBJ2-7
V: TRBV6-5
size: -
D: -

CDR3: CASSYGSTIYF
DNA: TGTGCCAGCAGTTATGGAAGCACCATATATTTT
J: TRBJ1-3
V: TRBV28
size: many
D: -

CDR3: CASSLEYGTGGNQPQHF
DNA: TGTGCCAGCAGTTTAGAATACGGAACAGGGGGCAATCAGCCCCAGCATTTT
J: TRBJ1-5
V: TRBV12-3/TRBV12-4
size: many
D: TRBD1

CDR3: CSAQLAGEGHEQYF
DNA: TGCAGTGCGCAACTAGCGGGAGAGGGGCACGAGCAGTACTTC
J: TRBJ2-7
V: TRBV20-1
size: many
D: TRBD2

CDR3: CASSLPGDLRGNTIYF
DNA: TGTGCCAGCAGTTTACCGGGGGACTTGAGAGGAAACACCATATATTTT
J: TRBJ1-3
V: TRBV28
size: many
D: -

CDR3: CASSRTSDRWETQYF
DNA: TGTGCCAGCAGCCGGACTAGCGACCGATGGGAGACCCAGTACTTC
J: TRBJ2-5
V: TRBV11-2
size: few
D: TRBD2

CDR3: CASGGLAGSGEQYF
DNA: TGTGCCAGCGGGGGGCTAGCGGGATCAGGAGAGCAGTACTTC
J: TRBJ2-7
V: TRBV2
size: many
D: TRBD2

CDR3: CASNLGRGETQYF
DNA: TGTGCCAGCAACCTCGGACGGGGAGAGACCCAGTACTTC
J: TRBJ2-5
V: TRBV2
size: -
D: -

CDR3: CASSPGQGDTIYF
DNA: TGTGCCAGCTCACCTGGACAGGGCGACACCATATATTTT
J: TRBJ1-3
V: TRBV18
size: many
D: TRBD1

CDR3: CASSRRVNTEAFF
DNA: TGTGCCAGCAGCCGTCGGGTGAACACTGAAGCTTTCTTT
J: TRBJ1-1
V: TRBV6-4
size: many
D: -

CDR3: CASTENPGGNQPQHF
DNA: TGTGCCAGCACTGAGAATCCAGGTGGCAATCAGCCCCAGCATTTT
J: TRBJ1-5
V: TRBV6-1
size: -
D: -

CDR3: CASSVAGEEGYEQYF
DNA: TGTGCCAGCAGTGTAGCTGGGGAAGAGGGCTACGAGCAGTACTTC
J: TRBJ2-7
V: TRBV12-3/TRBV12-4
size: -
D: -

CDR3: CASSYEQAFGEQYF
DNA: TGTGCCAGCAGTTACGAACAGGCTTTCGGCGAGCAGTACTTC
J: TRBJ2-7
V: TRBV6-5
size: many
D: -

CDR3: CAWKPGGSETQYF
DNA: TGTGCCTGGAAACCCGGGGGATCGGAGACCCAGTACTTC
J: TRBJ2-5
V: TRBV30
size: few
D: -

CDR3: CASSYGGTSPLHF
DNA: TGTGCCAGCAGTTACGGGGGGACTTCACCCCTCCACTTT
J: TRBJ1-6
V: TRBV6-5
size: many
D: -

CDR3: CASSDLRDSNQPQHF
DNA: TGTGCCAGCTCAGATCTCCGGGACAGCAATCAGCCCCAGCATTTT
J: TRBJ1-5
V: TRBV18
size: -
D: -

CDR3: CASSSGQGRVEAFF
DNA: TGTGCCAGCAGTTCTGGACAGGGTAGGGTGGAAGCTTTCTTT
J: TRBJ1-1
V: TRBV12-3/TRBV12-4
size: -
D: TRBD1

CDR3: CASRGQGQESQYF
DNA: TGTGCCAGCAGGGGACAGGGCCAAGAGTCCCAGTACTTC
J: TRBJ2-5
V: TRBV27
size: many
D: TRBD1

CDR3: CASSVTGFNYGYTF
DNA: TGTGCCAGTAGTGTCACAGGTTTCAACTATGGCTACACCTTC
J: TRBJ1-2
V: TRBV19
size: -
D: -

CDR3: CASSTRSSYGYTF
DNA: TGTGCCAGCAGCACTCGGAGTTCTTATGGCTACACCTTC
J: TRBJ1-2
V: TRBV12-3/TRBV12-4
size: many
D: -

CDR3: CASSTWRLMNEQYF
DNA: TGTGCCAGCAGCACCTGGAGATTGATGAACGAGCAGTACTTC
J: TRBJ2-7
V: TRBV28
size: many
D: -

CDR3: CASSPILSGNTIYF
DNA: TGTGCCAGCAGCCCAATCCTCTCTGGAAACACCATATATTTT
J: TRBJ1-3
V: TRBV12-3/TRBV12-4
size: -
D: -

CDR3: CASSERGGGASTGELFF
DNA: TGTGCCAGCAGTGAAAGGGGAGGGGGCGCGAGTACCGGGGAGCTGTTTTTT
J: TRBJ2-2
V: TRBV6-1
size: -
D: -

CDR3: CASTGGQIYGYTF
DNA: TGTGCCAGCACCGGGGGACAGATCTATGGCTACACCTTC
J: TRBJ1-2
V: TRBV12-3/TRBV12-4
size: many
D: TRBD1

CDR3: CATSMWTVGDEQYF
DNA: TGTGCCACCAGCATGTGGACAGTAGGAGACGAGCAGTACTTC
J: TRBJ2-7
V: TRBV15
size: many
D: -

CDR3: CASSPWGQTYEQYF
DNA: TGTGCCAGCTCACCATGGGGACAGACCTACGAGCAGTACTTC
J: TRBJ2-7
V: TRBV18
size: many
D: TRBD1

CDR3: CASEAGKSYGQYF
DNA: TGTGCAAGCGAGGCGGGGAAATCCTACGGGCAGTACTTC
J: TRBJ2-7
V: TRBV25-1
size: many
D: -

CDR3: CASSEQGGADTQYF
DNA: TGTGCCAGCAGTGAACAGGGAGGGGCAGATACGCAGTATTTT
J: TRBJ2-3
V: TRBV6-1
size: -
D: TRBD2

CDR3: CASSQGGHQFYEQYF
DNA: TGCGCCAGCAGCCAAGGAGGACACCAATTCTACGAGCAGTACTTC
J: TRBJ2-7
V: TRBV4-1
size: many
D: -

CDR3: CATSSLGRGGTEAFF
DNA: TGTGCCACCAGCAGCCTCGGGAGAGGGGGGACTGAAGCTTTCTTT
J: TRBJ1-1
V: TRBV15
size: -
D: -

CDR3: CASSYGTGFPGNSPLHF
DNA: TGTGCCAGCAGCTATGGGACAGGGTTTCCAGGAAATTCACCCCTCCACTTT
J: TRBJ1-6
V: TRBV11-2
size: many
D: TRBD1

CDR3: CSARGGSGANVLTF
DNA: TGCAGTGCTAGAGGGGGAAGTGGGGCCAACGTCCTGACTTTC
J: TRBJ2-6
V: TRBV20-1
size: many
D: -

CDR3: CASSKRTTGPVMFF
DNA: TGTGCCAGCAGTAAACGGACCACGGGACCCGTGATGTTTTTT
J: TRBJ2-2
V: TRBV6-2/TRBV6-3
size: many
D: -

CDR3: CASSDPRGNYGYTF
DNA: TGTGCCAGCAGTGATCCCCGAGGAAACTATGGCTACACCTTC
J: TRBJ1-2
V: TRBV25-1
size: few
D: -